This T cell receptor (beta chain) was captured in a study of human T cells and chemical hapten exposure. Whole-study context: Patients were mainly female, each with alopecia areata, totalis or universalis. It was small differences in pooled library volume that mainly caused per-sample TCR yields to vary.

This clonotype was picked up many times. The CDR3 contains 15 residues. Trimming left V 1 base short and J 3 bases short, with 13 bases between. CDR1 is SGHRS and CDR2 is YFSETQ in the germline V gene. TCRdb used MiXCR to reprocess the RACE reads, holding one entry per CDR3 protein. This sample yields roughly 84,000 distinct CDR3 sequences, of which under 11% are seen a single time; approximately 4.7% belongs to the top ten. Time point reported: patch test 2, 6 weeks after DPC sensitization. Treatment reported: therapeutic diphenylcyclopropenone sensitization with weekly scalp DPC. This material consisted of whole blood, taken in connection with sensitization to the hapten diphenylcyclopropenone (DPC). V is TRBV5-1 and J is TRBJ1-2; no clear D gene. The clonotype comes from a woman aged 50 to 60 with alopecia areata. Some clones in this sample may be carry-over from other donors' samples. CDR3 amino acids: CASSLLDAMDYGYTF. The CDR3 coding sequence is TGCGCCAGCAGCTTGCTGGACGCAATGGACTATGGCTACACCTTC.